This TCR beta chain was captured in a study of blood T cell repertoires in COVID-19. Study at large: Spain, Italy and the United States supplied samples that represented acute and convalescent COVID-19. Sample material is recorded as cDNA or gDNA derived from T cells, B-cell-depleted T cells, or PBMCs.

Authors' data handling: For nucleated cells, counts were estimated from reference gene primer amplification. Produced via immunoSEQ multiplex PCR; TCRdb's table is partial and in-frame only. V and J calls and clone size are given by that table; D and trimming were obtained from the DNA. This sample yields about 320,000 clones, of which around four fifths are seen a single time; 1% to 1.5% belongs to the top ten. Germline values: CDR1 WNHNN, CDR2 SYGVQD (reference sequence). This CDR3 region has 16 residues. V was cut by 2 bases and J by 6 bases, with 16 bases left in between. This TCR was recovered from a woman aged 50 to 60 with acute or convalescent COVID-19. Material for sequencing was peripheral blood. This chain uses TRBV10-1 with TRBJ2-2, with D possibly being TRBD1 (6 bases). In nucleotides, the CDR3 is TGCGCCAGCAGTGAGGAACAGGGTTTCGCCGCCGGGGAGCTGTTTTTT. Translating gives CASSEEQGFAAGELFF.